This T cell receptor beta chain emerged from a study of cytomegalovirus exposure and HLA in healthy donors. General study findings and limits: Later work found most CMV-associated TCR beta chains apparently HLA-restricted.

Concerning this clone: As yet, its antigen is unknown.

In the PCR, 60 Vbeta and 13 Jbeta primers were used. The protocol was immunoSEQ multiplex PCR, while the TCRdb copy is restricted to in-frame clones and leaves out a portion. In the table there are around 140,000 clones, about 66% of which are singletons. V trimming: 4 bases; J trimming: 2 bases; junction bases outside the gene matches: 5. The CDR3 spans 14 residues. The germline V gene encodes CDR1 SGHAT and CDR2 FQNNGV. The chain is built from TRBV11-2 and TRBJ2-7; 7 bases agree with TRBD1. The clonotype comes from a male donor in good health and CMV-seronegative. Sequencing used PBMCs. The CDR3, as DNA: TGTGCCAGCAGCTCAATAGGACAGGCCTACGAGCAGTACTTC. It specifies CASSSIGQAYEQYF.